These 31 T cell receptor beta chains share one sample of origin, sequenced in a study of Ad26.COV2.S vaccination and SARS-CoV-2 variants. Treatment in this sample: some 20 received Ad26.COV2.S at low or high dose, single or two shots; several received placebo; per-sample allocation not given. Following the first vaccine or placebo injection, samples were taken on day 63. Profiled with immunoSEQ multiplex PCR; TCRdb holds only in-frame clones, not every one. In the table there are 430,000 or so clones, roughly 89% of which are singletons. Here the sequenced sample was peripheral blood, taken in a trial of Ad26.COV2.S vaccine versus placebo. The receptors originated from a person aged 18-65 years who received the Ad26.COV2.S COVID-19 vaccine or a placebo.

This clone was found a few times. The chain uses TRBV5-6 and TRBJ1-1; D is unclear. CDR1 is SGHDT, CDR2 YYEEEE, per germline. The length of the CDR3 is 13 residues. The germline V and J ends were trimmed by 0 bases and 0 bases, with 3 bases remaining between them. CDR3 sequence (DNA): TGTGCCAGCAGCTTGGGGGTGAACACTGAAGCTTTCTTT. This codes for CASSLGVNTEAFF.

The chain is built from TRBV5-8 and TRBJ1-4; weak D call: TRBD1 (5 bases). Germline values: CDR1 SGHTS, CDR2 YDEGEE. The CDR3 is 14 amino acids. V gave up 5 bases and J gave up 5 bases, with 13 bases separating them. CDR3 sequence: CASRRGPTNEKLFF. Written as DNA, the CDR3 is TGTGCCAGCAGACGGGGACCGACGAATGAAAAACTGTTTTTT.

The V gene is TRBV29-1, the J gene TRBJ1-1; 7 nucleotides agree with TRBD1. J gave up 4 bases and V 8 bases, and 22 bases lay outside the gene matches. The CDR3 loop spans 17 amino acids. CDR1 and CDR2 from the germline V gene are SQVTM and ANQGSEA. The CDR3 nucleotides are TGCAGCTTTCCTGGGCGGGACAGCTCTTCGGAGGTCACTGAAGCTTTCTTT. Translation: CSFPGRDSSSEVTEAFF.

This sequence joins TRBV24-1 and TRBJ2-5, with 9 bases lining up with TRBD2. With V trimmed by 4 bases and J by 2 bases, 16 bases remained unmatched. CDR1 is KGHDR, CDR2 SFDVKD, per germline. The CDR3 is 19 amino acids. The CDR3 coding sequence is TGTGCCACCAGTGACCCCGACGGACTAGGGCTAGCGGGGCAAGAGACCCAGTACTTC. Protein product: CATSDPDGLGLAGQETQYF.

The gene calls are TRBV19 and TRBJ2-2, with unresolved D. CDR3 length: 10 amino acids. V lost 7 bases to trimming and J lost 6 bases, with 3 bases between them. Germline values: CDR1 LNHDA, CDR2 SQIVND (reference sequence). DNA for the CDR3: TGTGCCAGTAAGGCCGGGGAGCTGTTTTTT. Its translation: CASKAGELFF.

The chain uses TRBV28 and TRBJ2-1, with 8 bases matching TRBD1. V was clipped by 4 bases and J by 3 bases; unmatched bases: 5. The CDR3 loop spans 15 amino acids. Germline CDR1 is MDHEN and CDR2 is SYDVKM. The CDR3 loop is CASSSHRGFYNEQFF. The DNA of the CDR3 is TGTGCCAGCAGTTCTCACAGGGGGTTCTACAATGAGCAGTTCTTC.

The chain carries TRBV10-1 and TRBJ2-4; perhaps D is TRBD1 or TRBD2 (5 bases each). The CDR3 totals 16 residues. Germline CDR1 WNHNN, CDR2 SYGVQD (reference sequence). V lost 3 bases, J lost 4 bases, and 16 bases lay in between. CDR3 bases: TGCGCCAGCAGTGATGGGGGTCCAGACAAGAAAAACATTCAGTACTTC. It is translated as CASSDGGPDKKNIQYF.

The chain links TRBV2 to TRBJ2-3; no clear D. Deletions cut 4 bases from V and 2 bases from J, with 10 bases between. Per the germline V gene, CDR1 is SNHLY and CDR2 is FYNNEI. This CDR3 spans 14 amino acids. DNA of the CDR3: TGTGCCAGCAGTGGTTTGGTTACCACAGATACGCAGTATTTT. Translated, it gives CASSGLVTTDTQYF.

The rearrangement links TRBV9 to TRBJ2-3; D call uncertain. The CDR3 runs to 13 residues. From germline, CDR1 is SGDLS and CDR2 YYNGEE. V was shortened by 1 base and J by 6 bases, with 9 bases between the two germline ends. The CDR3 loop is CASSVSQADTQYF. The CDR3 nucleotides are TGTGCCAGCAGCGTAAGTCAAGCGGATACGCAGTATTTT.

This clone was recorded only once. This chain joins TRBV7-8 and TRBJ1-3, with TRBD1 matching over 7 bases. The CDR3 sequence is 17 residues long. Per germline, CDR1 SGHVS and CDR2 FQNEAQ. Trimming took 5 bases from V and 0 from J; bases not matched to a gene: 10. The CDR3: CASSPPKGATSGNTIYF. CDR3 bases: TGTGCCAGCAGCCCCCCTAAGGGGGCGACCTCTGGAAACACCATATATTTT.

This chain links TRBV2 with TRBJ1-6; the D gene is possibly TRBD1 (6 bases). The V gene's germline CDR1 is SNHLY and CDR2 FYNNEI. The CDR3 is made up of 14 amino acids. Trimming left V 7 bases short and J 8 bases short, with 15 bases between. This chain's CDR3 is CASNVGPGDSPLHF. In DNA form, the CDR3 reads TGTGCCAGCAACGTTGGCCCAGGGGATTCACCCCTCCACTTT.

A word on this clone: This same CDR3 is encoded by further DNA sequences in the sample. The chain combines TRBV7-9 with TRBJ1-1, with a weak D call TRBD1 (5 bases). Germline-derived CDR1 and CDR2 are SEHNR and FQNEAQ (reference sequence). V lost 1 base and J lost 4, with 7 bases in between. The CDR3 runs to 13 residues. The CDR3, as DNA: TGTGCCAGCAGCTTAGACGGGGGCACTGAAGCTTTCTTT. Protein: CASSLDGGTEAFF.

In the case of this clone: The sample holds other DNA sequences that translate to the same CDR3. The genes are TRBV7-9 and TRBJ2-2; a weak D match, TRBD2 (6 bases). CDR1 and CDR2 from the germline V gene are SEHNR and FQNEAQ (reference sequence). The CDR3 has 15 residues. With 6 bases removed from V and 1 base from J, the gap between germline ends came to 12 bases. The CDR3 is CASSPGTLNTGELFF. CDR3 sequence (DNA): TGTGCCAGCAGTCCCGGGACTTTGAACACCGGGGAGCTGTTTTTT.

This chain connects TRBV10-2 to TRBJ1-1; a possible D gene is TRBD1 (5 bases). Germline loops: CDR1 WSHSY, CDR2 SAAADI. The CDR3 has 15 amino acids. V was clipped by 3 bases and J by 5 bases, with 16 bases between them. CDR3 in DNA: TGCGCCAGCAGTGATTGGGCTCCTGGGGGGACTGAAGCTTTCTTT. This encodes CASSDWAPGGTEAFF.

On this clone: The identical CDR3 is also encoded by other nucleotide sequences in the sample. This chain links TRBV20-1 with TRBJ1-1, with D tentatively TRBD1 (5 bases). V dropped 3 bases and J dropped 1 base, with 6 bases sitting between them. Germline CDR1 DFQATT, CDR2 SNEGSKA (reference sequence). The CDR3 length is 12 residues. CDR3 sequence: CSASQGNTEAFF. The CDR3 bases are TGCAGTGCTAGTCAGGGGAACACTGAAGCTTTCTTT.

This sequence joins TRBV5-1 and TRBJ2-2, with 8 nucleotides matching TRBD2. There are 16 residues in the CDR3. From germline, CDR1 is SGHRS and CDR2 YFSETQ. J lost 4 bases, V lost 5 bases, and 10 bases had no gene match. CDR3 sequence (DNA): TGCGCCAGCAGTATCTTAGCGGGACCCTCCACCGGGGAGCTGTTTTTT. This codes for CASSILAGPSTGELFF.

V gene TRBV4-3 combines with J gene TRBJ1-4; 8 bases are shared with TRBD1. The CDR3 totals 15 residues. V dropped 4 bases and J dropped 7; count of bases not matched to a gene: 8. Germline CDR1 is LGHNA and CDR2 is YSLEER. The CDR3 DNA is TGCGCCAGCAGCCGGACGGACAGGGTACGTGAAAAACTGTTTTTT. Amino acids: CASSRTDRVREKLFF.

The chain joins TRBV4-2 to TRBJ2-1, with unresolved D. The germline V gene encodes CDR1 LGHNA and CDR2 YNFKEQ. The length of the CDR3 is 16 residues. The V and J ends lost 4 bases and 8 bases respectively, with 21 bases between them. The CDR3 loop is CASSPTELPGWDEQFF. CDR3 coding DNA: TGTGCCAGCAGCCCCACCGAACTCCCCGGCTGGGATGAGCAGTTCTTC.

This rearrangement joins TRBV9 to TRBJ1-2; possible D gene TRBD1, 5 bases. The length of the CDR3 is 11 residues. V gave up 7 bases and J gave up 1 base, with 5 bases separating them. The germline gives CDR1 SGDLS, CDR2 YYNGEE. The CDR3 region has the DNA TGTGCCAGCCAGGGTAACTATGGCTACACCTTC. The encoded protein is CASQGNYGYTF.

The sample holds one count of this clone. The chain recombines TRBV9 with TRBJ2-5, with unresolved D. V was cut by 3 bases and J by 10 bases, with 16 bases left in between. Germline V gene lookup returns CDR1 SGDLS and CDR2 YYNGEE. CDR3 length: 13 amino acids. Here the CDR3 reads CASSEAPLGIQYF. DNA for the CDR3: TGTGCCAGCAGCGAGGCCCCTTTAGGGATCCAGTACTTC.

The J gene is TRBJ1-5, the V gene TRBV4-1; D not resolved. The germline gives CDR1 MGHRA, CDR2 YSYEKL. The V end lost 3 bases, the J end lost 7 bases, and 13 bases lay between the germline ends. The CDR3 contains 14 residues. The CDR3 DNA is TGCGCCAGCAGCCACTCGGGGTATGGCCAGCCCCAGCATTTT. It specifies CASSHSGYGQPQHF.

The chain combines TRBV7-8 with TRBJ1-1; D not certain. This CDR3 is 13 amino acids long. CDR1 and CDR2 from the germline V gene are SGHVS and FQNEAQ. The V end lost 2 bases, the J end lost 3 bases, and 7 bases lay between the germline ends. The CDR3 bases are TGTGCCAGCAGCTTATACGGTGACACTGAAGCTTTCTTT. Its translation: CASSLYGDTEAFF.

This chain joins TRBV10-3 and TRBJ1-5, with D unresolved. CDR1 is ENHRY and CDR2 is SYGVKD in the germline V gene. The V end was cut by 4 bases, the J end by 4 bases, with 8 bases between. CDR3 length: 13 amino acids. This CDR3 is CAISGGQNQPQHF. The CDR3, as DNA: TGTGCCATCAGTGGAGGTCAGAATCAGCCCCAGCATTTT.

The chain is built from TRBV2 and TRBJ1-5; tentative D call: TRBD1 (5 bases). This CDR3 region has 15 residues. Between the trimmed V and J ends, which lost 8 bases and 5 bases, there was a span of 19 bases. Germline loops: CDR1 SNHLY, CDR2 FYNNEI. The CDR3 DNA sequence: TGTGCCAGCTCGAGACAGACGGTGGCGTATCAGCCCCAGCATTTT. Translation gives CASSRQTVAYQPQHF. Full variable domain (rest looked up from reference TRBV2 and TRBJ1-5): EPEVTQTPSHQVTQMGQEVILRCVPISNHLYFYWYRQILGQKVEFLVSFYNNEISEKSEIFDDQFSVERPDGSNFTLKIRSTKLEDSAMYFCASSRQTVAYQPQHFGDGTRLSIL.

This CDR3 reads CASSQSPRTSGGYNEQFF. CDR3 DNA: TGTGCCAGCAGCCAAAGCCCCCGGACTAGCGGGGGATACAATGAGCAGTTCTTC. The V gene is TRBV3-1 (or the pseudogene TRBV3-2), the J gene TRBJ2-1; 13 nucleotides agree with TRBD2. The CDR3 length is 18 residues. Germline V gives CDR1 LGHDT, CDR2 YNNKEL (reference sequence). The V segment lost 2 bases and the J segment 4 bases; nucleotides outside the gene matches: 8.

The J gene is TRBJ1-2, the V gene TRBV4-1; a possible D gene is TRBD1 (5 bases). CDR3 length equals 13 residues. The germline V gene has CDR1 MGHRA and CDR2 YSYEKL. V was cut by 0 bases and J by 8 bases, with 10 bases left in between. The DNA of the CDR3 is TGCGCCAGCAGCCAAGATCCGAGGGGAGGCTACACCTTC. Translating it yields CASSQDPRGGYTF.

The rearrangement joins TRBV6-2 or TRBV6-3 to TRBJ2-5; D gene unclear. CDR1 and CDR2 from the germline V gene are MNHEY and SVGEGT. Trimming left V 0 bases short and J 5 bases short, with 16 bases between. There are 16 residues in the CDR3. CDR3 residues: CASSYSFQSDWETQYF. DNA for the CDR3: TGTGCCAGCAGTTACTCGTTTCAGAGTGACTGGGAGACCCAGTACTTC.

The chain recombines TRBV5-1 with TRBJ1-1; D might be TRBD1 (6 bases). The V gene's germline CDR1 is SGHRS and CDR2 YFSETQ. V was trimmed by 0 bases and J by 4 bases, leaving 13 bases between them. The CDR3 sequence is 15 residues long. For the CDR3, the DNA is TGCGCCAGCAGCTTGGAAGGGGGAGGGTTCACTGAAGCTTTCTTT. It codes for CASSLEGGGFTEAFF.

V is TRBV21-1 and J is TRBJ2-3; the D call in the table, TRBD1, was not verified against the DNA. TRBV21-1 corresponds to a pseudogene. This CDR3 contains 18 residues. The CDR3 loop reads CASSKAPETGASTDTQYF. The DNA for the CDR3 is TGTGCCAGCAGCAAAGCCCCGGAGACAGGGGCTAGCACAGATACGCAGTATTTT.

This clone came up once. This sequence joins TRBV12-5 and TRBJ1-5, with 9 bases identical to TRBD1. There are 15 residues in the CDR3. J was trimmed by 7 bases and V by 6 bases; bases with no gene match: 10. Germline CDR1 and CDR2: LGHNT and FRNRAP. Here the CDR3 DNA reads TGTGCTAGTGGCCTATATACAGGGGGCGACCAGCCCCAGCATTTT. Amino acid sequence: CASGLYTGGDQPQHF.

The V and J genes are TRBV7-9 and TRBJ1-1; the match to TRBD1 covers 7 bases. Germline CDR1 is SEHNR and CDR2 is FQNEAQ (reference sequence). V dropped 2 bases and J dropped 3; count of bases not matched to a gene: 3. The CDR3 length is 14 residues. CDR3 coding DNA: TGTGCCAGCAGCTTATCAACAGGGGACACTGAAGCTTTCTTT. As protein: CASSLSTGDTEAFF.